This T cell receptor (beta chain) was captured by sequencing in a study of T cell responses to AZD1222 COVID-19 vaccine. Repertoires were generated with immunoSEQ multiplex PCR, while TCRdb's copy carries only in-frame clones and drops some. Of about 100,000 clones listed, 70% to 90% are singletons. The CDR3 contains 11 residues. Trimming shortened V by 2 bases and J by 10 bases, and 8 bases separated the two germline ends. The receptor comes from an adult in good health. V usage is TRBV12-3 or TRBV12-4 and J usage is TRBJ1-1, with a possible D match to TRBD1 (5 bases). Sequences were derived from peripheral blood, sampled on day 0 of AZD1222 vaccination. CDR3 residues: CASSLTGAAFF. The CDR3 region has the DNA TGTGCCAGCAGTTTAACAGGAGCAGCTTTCTTT.